Presented here are 10 T cell receptor beta chains from one specimen sequenced in a study of long-term antiretroviral therapy in people with HIV (dated by TCRdb to the early 2020s). The immunoSEQ hsTCRB v3.0 assay was used at survey level resolution to sequence the TRB variable region. Drawn from immuneACCESS, this table holds only the in-frame rearrangements with V and J called that TCRdb kept. Clones are partly lost; checked studies trace under half to an unresolved V gene and leave the rest unexplained. The sample table holds around 30,000 clones, of which 85% were seen once. Around 10% of the sample is taken by the ten largest. The sequences come from unsorted PBMCs, collected 2.3 years after starting antiretroviral therapy. Receptors originate from a man aged 35-49 years with HIV.

This sequence joins TRBV5-1 and TRBJ1-6; D is undetermined. The V end was cut by 0 bases, the J end by 3 bases, with 7 bases between. Per germline, CDR1 SGHRS and CDR2 YFSETQ. CDR3 length equals 15 residues. The CDR3 protein is CASSLGQGYNSPLHF. CDR3 bases: TGCGCCAGCAGCTTGGGACAAGGCTATAATTCACCCCTCCACTTT.

The V and J genes are TRBV6-1 and TRBJ2-5, with TRBD2 matching 7 bases. This CDR3 is built from 14 residues. Losses at the gene ends were 5 bases for V and 1 base for J; bases not matched to a gene: 4. The V gene's germline CDR1 is MNHNS and CDR2 SASEGT. The CDR3 nucleotides are TGTGCCAGCAGTATACGGGGGGTCCAAGAGACCCAGTACTTC. It specifies CASSIRGVQETQYF.

This chain uses TRBV30 with TRBJ2-2, with 8 bases aligning to TRBD2. CDR1 is GTSNPN, CDR2 SVGIG, per germline (reference sequence). The CDR3 totals 15 residues. V lost 2 bases to trimming and J lost 4 bases; unmatched junction nucleotides: 6. The CDR3 is CAWSIAGTPTGELFF. The CDR3, as DNA: TGTGCCTGGAGTATAGCGGGGACACCCACCGGGGAGCTGTTTTTT.

The chain employs TRBV5-1 and TRBJ2-2, with D uncertain. This CDR3 has 14 residues. V was clipped by 3 bases and J by 1 base, with 7 bases between them. Germline CDR1 is SGHRS and CDR2 is YFSETQ. The CDR3 nucleotides are TGCGCCAGCAGCTCAAGACAGAACACCGGGGAGCTGTTTTTT. Protein sequence: CASSSRQNTGELFF.

The chain is built from TRBV7-8 and TRBJ1-1; D gene ambiguous. The ends were cut back, 1 base at V and 9 bases at J, with 15 bases in the middle. Germline V lookup: CDR1 SGHVS, CDR2 FQNEAQ. The CDR3 has 14 amino acids. CDR3 protein: CASSLVPADRQAFF. As DNA, the CDR3 is TGTGCCAGCAGCTTAGTCCCAGCCGACCGCCAAGCTTTCTTT.

This clone is termed medium-sized. The rearrangement links TRBV6-6 to TRBJ1-3; no clear D. Germline assignment: CDR1 MNHNY and CDR2 SVGAGI (reference sequence). The CDR3 is made up of 13 amino acids. V lost 5 bases, J lost 4 bases, and 9 bases lay in between. This CDR3 is CASSLRIGNTIYF. The CDR3 nucleotides are TGTGCCAGCAGTCTGCGGATCGGAAACACCATATATTTT.

The genes are TRBV4-1 and TRBJ2-2; the match to TRBD1 covers 9 bases. The CDR3 loop spans 15 amino acids. J was trimmed by 7 bases and V by 6 bases; bases with no gene match: 9. Looked up from germline, CDR1 is MGHRA and CDR2 is YSYEKL. The CDR3 loop is CASRLQGARSGELFF. DNA of the CDR3: TGCGCCAGCAGACTACAGGGGGCTCGGAGCGGGGAGCTGTTTTTT.

The chain links TRBV5-1 to TRBJ2-7, with D unresolved. Germline CDR1 reads SGHRS; CDR2 reads YFSETQ. The V end was cut by 0 bases, the J end by 1 base, with 8 bases between. The CDR3 runs to 14 residues. As DNA, the CDR3 is TGCGCCAGCAGCTTGGTCGTCGGATCCTACGAGCAGTACTTC. Its translation: CASSLVVGSYEQYF.

The rearrangement links TRBV5-6 to TRBJ2-3, with 9 bases aligning to TRBD1. V shed 3 bases, J shed 3 bases, and the junction held 2 bases outside the gene matches. From germline, CDR1 is SGHDT and CDR2 YYEEEE. The CDR3 consists of 14 residues. In nucleotides, the CDR3 is TGTGCCAGCAGCTGGGACAGGGAGACAGATACGCAGTATTTT. It is translated as CASSWDRETDTQYF.

The chain uses TRBV5-1 and TRBJ2-7; D gene unclear. The ends were cut back, 0 bases at V and 0 bases at J, with 13 bases in the middle. Germline V gene lookup returns CDR1 SGHRS and CDR2 YFSETQ. CDR3 length equals 16 residues. In DNA, the CDR3 is TGCGCCAGCAGCTTGGGGTGGTCGACGAGCTCCTACGAGCAGTACTTC. Residues: CASSLGWSTSSYEQYF.